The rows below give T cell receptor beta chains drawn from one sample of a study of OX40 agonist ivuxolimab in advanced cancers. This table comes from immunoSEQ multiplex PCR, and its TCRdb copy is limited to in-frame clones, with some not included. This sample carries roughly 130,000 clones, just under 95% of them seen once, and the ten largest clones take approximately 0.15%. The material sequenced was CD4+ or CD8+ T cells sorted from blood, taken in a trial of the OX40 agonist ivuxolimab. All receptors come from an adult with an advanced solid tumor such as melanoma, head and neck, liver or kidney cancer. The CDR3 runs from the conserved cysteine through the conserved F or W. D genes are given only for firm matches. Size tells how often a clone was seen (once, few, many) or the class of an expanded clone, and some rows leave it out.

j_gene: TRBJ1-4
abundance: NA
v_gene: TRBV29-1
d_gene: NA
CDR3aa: CSVGTVEKLFF
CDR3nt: TGCAGCGTTGGGACAGTCGAGAAACTGTTTTTT

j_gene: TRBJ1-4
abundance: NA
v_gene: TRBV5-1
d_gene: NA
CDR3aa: CASSKGRSNEKLFF
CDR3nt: TGCGCCAGCAGCAAGGGCCGGAGTAATGAAAAACTGTTTTTT

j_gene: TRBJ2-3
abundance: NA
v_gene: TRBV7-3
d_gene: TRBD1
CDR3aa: CASSPTGGTSTDTQYF
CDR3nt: TGTGCCAGCAGTCCTACAGGGGGAACTAGCACAGATACGCAGTATTTT

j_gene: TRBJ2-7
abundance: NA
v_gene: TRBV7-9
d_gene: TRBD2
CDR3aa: CASSLLGSGRAKEQYF
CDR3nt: TGTGCCAGCAGCCTGCTAGGTAGCGGGAGGGCTAAGGAGCAGTACTTC

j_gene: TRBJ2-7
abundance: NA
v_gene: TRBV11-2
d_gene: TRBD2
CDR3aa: CASSLKVSGRPSRRREYF
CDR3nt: TGTGCCAGCAGCTTAAAGGTCAGCGGGAGGCCCTCTCGCCGTAGGGAGTACTTC

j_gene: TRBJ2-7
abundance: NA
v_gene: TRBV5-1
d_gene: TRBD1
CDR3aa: CASSAGTGGYEQYF
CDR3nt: TGCGCCAGCAGCGCGGGGACAGGGGGCTACGAGCAGTACTTC

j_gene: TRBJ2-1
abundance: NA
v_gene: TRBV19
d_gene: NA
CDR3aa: CASSTNGRSSYNEQFF
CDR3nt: TGTGCCAGTAGTACCAACGGGCGGAGCTCCTACAATGAGCAGTTCTTC

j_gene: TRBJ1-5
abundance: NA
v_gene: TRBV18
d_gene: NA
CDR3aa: CASSPPGGPEQPQHF
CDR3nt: TGTGCCAGCTCACCACCAGGAGGGCCGGAGCAGCCCCAGCATTTT

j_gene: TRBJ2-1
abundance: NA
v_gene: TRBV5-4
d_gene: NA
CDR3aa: CASSLWTNNEQFF
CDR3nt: TGTGCCAGCAGCTTGTGGACCAACAATGAGCAGTTCTTC

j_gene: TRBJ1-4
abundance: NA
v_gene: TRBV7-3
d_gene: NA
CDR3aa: CASSLGGQKKLFF
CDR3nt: TGTGCCAGCAGCTTGGGCGGCCAGAAAAAACTGTTTTTT

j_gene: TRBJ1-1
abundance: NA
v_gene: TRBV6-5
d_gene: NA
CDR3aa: CASSKDTEAFF
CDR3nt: TGTGCCAGCAGTAAGGACACTGAAGCTTTCTTT

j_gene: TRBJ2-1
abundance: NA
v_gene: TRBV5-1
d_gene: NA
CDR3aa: CASSYGGTGGGNEQFF
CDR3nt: TGCGCCAGCAGCTACGGCGGCACAGGGGGAGGGAATGAGCAGTTCTTC

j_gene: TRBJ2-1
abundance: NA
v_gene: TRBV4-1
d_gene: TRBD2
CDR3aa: CASSQDSAGGSSYNEQFF
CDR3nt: TGCGCCAGCAGCCAAGATAGTGCGGGGGGGAGCTCCTACAATGAGCAGTTCTTC

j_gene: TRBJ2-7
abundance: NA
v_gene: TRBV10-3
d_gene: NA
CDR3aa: CAISELDSSSYEQYF
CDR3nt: TGTGCCATCAGTGAGTTGGACTCGAGCTCCTACGAGCAGTACTTC

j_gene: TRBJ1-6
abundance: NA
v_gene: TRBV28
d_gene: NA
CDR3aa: CASSLFRGERNSPLHF
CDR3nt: TGTGCCAGCAGTTTATTCAGGGGAGAAAGAAATTCACCCCTCCACTTT

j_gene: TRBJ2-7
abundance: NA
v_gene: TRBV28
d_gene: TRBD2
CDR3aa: CASSSAQGLAGALPNYEQYF
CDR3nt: TGTGCCAGCAGTTCGGCCCAGGGACTAGCGGGAGCCCTACCTAACTACGAGCAGTACTTC

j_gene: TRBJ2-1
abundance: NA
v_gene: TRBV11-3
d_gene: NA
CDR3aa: CASSLSGGSYNEQFF
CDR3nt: TGTGCCAGCAGCTTATCAGGGGGGTCCTACAATGAGCAGTTCTTC

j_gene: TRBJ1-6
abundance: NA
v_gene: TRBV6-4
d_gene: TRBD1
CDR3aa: CASSETGTVNSPLHF
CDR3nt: TGTGCCAGCAGTGAAACCGGGACAGTGAATTCACCCCTCCACTTT

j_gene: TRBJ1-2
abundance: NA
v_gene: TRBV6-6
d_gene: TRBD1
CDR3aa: CASSRPGTGFNGYTF
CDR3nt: TGTGCCAGCAGTCGTCCCGGGACAGGGTTCAATGGCTACACCTTC

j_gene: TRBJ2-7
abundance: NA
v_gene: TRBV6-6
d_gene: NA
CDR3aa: CASSYPGQSYEQYF
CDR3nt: TGTGCCAGCAGTTACCCCGGTCAGTCCTACGAGCAGTACTTC

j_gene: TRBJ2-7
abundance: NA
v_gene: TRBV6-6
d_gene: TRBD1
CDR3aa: CASKHTGTGEYEQYF
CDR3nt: TGTGCCAGCAAACACACCGGGACAGGAGAATACGAGCAGTACTTC

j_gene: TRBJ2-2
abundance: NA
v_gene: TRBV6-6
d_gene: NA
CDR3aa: CASRRENTGELFF
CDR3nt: TGTGCCAGCAGGAGAGAGAACACCGGGGAGCTGTTTTTT

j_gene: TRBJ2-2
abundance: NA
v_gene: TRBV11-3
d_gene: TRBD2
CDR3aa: CASSSGTSGGTNTGELFF
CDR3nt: TGTGCCAGCAGCTCCGGGACTAGCGGGGGGACGAACACCGGGGAGCTGTTTTTT

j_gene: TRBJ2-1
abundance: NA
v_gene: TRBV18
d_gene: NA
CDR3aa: CASSRQAAQNEQFF
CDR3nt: TGTGCCAGCTCACGTCAGGCCGCCCAGAATGAGCAGTTCTTC

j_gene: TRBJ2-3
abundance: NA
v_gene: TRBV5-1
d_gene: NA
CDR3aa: CASSLPGSTDTQYF
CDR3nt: TGCGCCAGCAGCTTGCCAGGGAGCACAGATACGCAGTATTTT

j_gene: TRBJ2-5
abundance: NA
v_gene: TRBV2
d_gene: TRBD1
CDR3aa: CASSVGQGAKTQYF
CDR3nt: TGTGCCAGCAGTGTTGGGCAGGGGGCAAAGACCCAGTACTTC

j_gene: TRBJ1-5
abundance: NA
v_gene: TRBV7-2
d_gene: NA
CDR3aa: CASSPGRWDGQSQHF
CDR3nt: TGTGCCAGCAGCCCAGGGCGGTGGGATGGGCAGTCCCAGCATTTT

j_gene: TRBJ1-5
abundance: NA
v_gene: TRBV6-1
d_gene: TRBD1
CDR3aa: CASRDRGGNQPQHF
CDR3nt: TGTGCCAGCCGGGACAGGGGGGGAAATCAGCCCCAGCATTTT

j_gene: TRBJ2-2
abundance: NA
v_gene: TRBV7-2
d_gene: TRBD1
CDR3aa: CASSKTGNTNTGELFF
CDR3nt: TGTGCCAGCAGCAAGACAGGGAATACGAACACCGGGGAGCTGTTTTTT

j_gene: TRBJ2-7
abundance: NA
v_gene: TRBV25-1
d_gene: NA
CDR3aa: CASSDSLGRLSYEQYF
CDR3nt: TGTGCCAGCAGTGACAGTCTGGGCAGGCTCTCCTACGAGCAGTACTTC

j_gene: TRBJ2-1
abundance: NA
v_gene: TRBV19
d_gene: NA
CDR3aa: CASSRDLMAEQFF
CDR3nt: TGTGCCAGTAGTAGGGACCTAATGGCCGAGCAGTTCTTC

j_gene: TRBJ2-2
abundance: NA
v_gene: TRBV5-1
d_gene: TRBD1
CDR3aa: CASSPTGQGAWGELFF
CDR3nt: TGCGCCAGCAGCCCTACGGGACAGGGGGCGTGGGGGGAGCTGTTTTTT

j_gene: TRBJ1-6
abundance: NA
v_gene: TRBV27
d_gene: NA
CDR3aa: CASSPGGGMSGSPLHF
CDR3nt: TGTGCCAGCAGTCCTGGGGGCGGCATGAGCGGGTCACCCCTCCACTTT

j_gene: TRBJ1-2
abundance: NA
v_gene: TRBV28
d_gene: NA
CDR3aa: CASSAGVHYGYTF
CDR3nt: TGTGCCAGCAGTGCCGGAGTGCACTATGGCTACACCTTC

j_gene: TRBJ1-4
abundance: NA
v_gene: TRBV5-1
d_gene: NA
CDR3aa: CASRQGNEKLFF
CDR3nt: TGCGCCAGCAGACAGGGTAATGAAAAACTGTTTTTT

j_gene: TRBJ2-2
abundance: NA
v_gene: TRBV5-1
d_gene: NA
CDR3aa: CASSLDGGRVNGELFF
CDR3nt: TGCGCCAGCAGCTTGGACGGCGGCAGGGTGAACGGGGAGCTGTTTTTT

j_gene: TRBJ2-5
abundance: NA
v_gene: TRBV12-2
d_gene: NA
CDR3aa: CASRLAMAGVPETQYF
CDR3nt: TGTGCAAGTCGCTTAGCGATGGCGGGGGTACCAGAGACCCAGTACTTC

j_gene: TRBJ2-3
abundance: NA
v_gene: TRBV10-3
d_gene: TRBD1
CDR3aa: CAIGDRGRTDTQYF
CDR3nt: TGTGCCATCGGGGACAGGGGCCGCACAGATACGCAGTATTTT

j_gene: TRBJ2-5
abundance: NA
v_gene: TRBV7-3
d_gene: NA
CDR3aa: CASSPLGRDETQYF
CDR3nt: TGTGCCAGCAGCCCGCTCGGACGGGACGAGACCCAGTACTTC

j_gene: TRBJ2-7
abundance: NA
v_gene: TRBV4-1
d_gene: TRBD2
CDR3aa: CASSQTGLAGGSYEQYF
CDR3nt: TGCGCCAGCAGCCAAACCGGACTAGCGGGAGGCTCCTACGAGCAGTACTTC

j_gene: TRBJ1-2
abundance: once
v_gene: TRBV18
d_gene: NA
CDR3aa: CASSPPTGTWNGGYTF
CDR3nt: TGTGCCAGCTCACCACCCACAGGGACGTGGAACGGTGGCTACACCTTC

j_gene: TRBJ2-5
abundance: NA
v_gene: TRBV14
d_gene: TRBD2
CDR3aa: CASSQDGRVAGIKTQYF
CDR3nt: TGTGCCAGCAGCCAAGATGGAAGGGTAGCGGGAATCAAGACCCAGTACTTC

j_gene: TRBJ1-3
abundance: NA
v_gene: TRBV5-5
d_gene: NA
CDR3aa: CASSLDILNTIYF
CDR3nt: TGTGCCAGCAGCTTGGATATACTAAACACCATATATTTT

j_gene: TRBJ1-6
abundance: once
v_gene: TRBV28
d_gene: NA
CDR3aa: CASSDSAGYNSPLHF
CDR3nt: TGTGCCAGCAGTGACAGCGCGGGGTATAATTCACCCCTCCACTTT

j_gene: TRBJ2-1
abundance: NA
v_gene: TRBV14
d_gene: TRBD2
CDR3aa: CASSQQGLASNEQFF
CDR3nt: TGTGCCAGCAGCCAACAGGGACTAGCGAGCAATGAGCAGTTCTTC

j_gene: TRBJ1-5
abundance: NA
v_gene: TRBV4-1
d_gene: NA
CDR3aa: CASSQEVDSFNQPQHF
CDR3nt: TGCGCCAGCAGCCAAGAAGTTGACAGTTTCAATCAGCCCCAGCATTTT

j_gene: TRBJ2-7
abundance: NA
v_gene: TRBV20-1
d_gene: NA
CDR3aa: CSAPDSYEQYF
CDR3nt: TGCAGTGCTCCCGACAGCTACGAGCAGTACTTC

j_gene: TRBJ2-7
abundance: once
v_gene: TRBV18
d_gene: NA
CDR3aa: CASSLTATYEQYF
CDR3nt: TGTGCCAGCTCTTTGACGGCTACCTACGAGCAGTACTTC

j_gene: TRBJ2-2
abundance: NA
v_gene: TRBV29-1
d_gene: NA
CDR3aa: CSVEGARELFF
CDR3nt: TGCAGCGTTGAAGGGGCACGGGAGCTGTTTTTT

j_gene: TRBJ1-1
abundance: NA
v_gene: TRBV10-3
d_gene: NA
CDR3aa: CAISLELNTEAFF
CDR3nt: TGTGCCATCAGTCTCGAATTGAACACTGAAGCTTTCTTT

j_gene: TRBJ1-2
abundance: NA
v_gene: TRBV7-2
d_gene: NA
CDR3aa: CASSLASGYGYTF
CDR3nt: TGTGCCAGCAGCTTAGCATCCGGGTATGGCTACACCTTC

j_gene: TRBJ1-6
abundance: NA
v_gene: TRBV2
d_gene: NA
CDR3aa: CGSLAALGGFNSPLHF
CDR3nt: TGTGGCAGCCTGGCCGCCCTGGGAGGCTTTAATTCACCCCTCCACTTT

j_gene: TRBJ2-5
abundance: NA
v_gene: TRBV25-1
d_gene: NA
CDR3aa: CASSRAGAQETQYF
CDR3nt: TGTGCCAGCAGTCGGGCCGGGGCTCAAGAGACCCAGTACTTC